The 15 T cell receptor beta chains reported below all come from one sample, sequenced in a study of blood T cells in healthy people across ages. Combining a sample-barcoded 5' primer with a J-beta primer mix, a second PCR ran for 7 to 11 cycles. Via MiXCR, TCRdb re-called the 5' RACE reads, giving one row per CDR3 protein. The sample lists about 1.5 million distinct CDR3 sequences, approximately 39% occurring once. The specimen sequenced was blood. These receptors came from a woman younger than 35 in good health.

The chain carries TRBV6-5 and TRBJ2-1; D uncertain. The V gene's germline CDR1 is MNHEY and CDR2 SVGAGI. V was clipped by 0 bases and J by 2 bases, with 8 bases between them. The CDR3 spans 15 residues. The DNA for the CDR3 is TGTGCCAGCAGTTACTCGACTGTCACCTACAATGAGCAGTTCTTC. This encodes CASSYSTVTYNEQFF.

A few counts support this clonotype. The genes are TRBV28 and TRBJ2-1, with 10 bases fitting TRBD1. The CDR3 is 16 residues long. Germline V gene sequence: CDR1 MDHEN, CDR2 SYDVKM. V lost 5 bases to trimming and J lost 5 bases; unmatched junction nucleotides: 9. CDR3 sequence: CASSMLRTGGNNEQFF. CDR3 DNA sequence: TGTGCCAGCAGTATGCTAAGGACAGGGGGGAACAATGAGCAGTTCTTC. Looking up the rest from reference TRBV28 and TRBJ2-1 gives the full variable domain: DVKVTQSSRYLVKRTGEKVFLECVQDMDHENMFWYRQDPGLGLRLIYFSYDVKMKEKGDIPEGYSVSREKKERFSLILESASTNQTSMYLCASSMLRTGGNNEQFFGPGTRLTVL.

This clonotype was detected only a few times. The chain uses TRBV29-1 and TRBJ1-1; unclear D gene. Trimming cost V 7 bases and J 3 bases, with 15 bases left between them. CDR1 is SQVTM, CDR2 ANQGSEA, per germline. This CDR3 contains 13 residues. CDR3 sequence reads: CSATDGVDTEAFF. The CDR3, as DNA: TGCAGCGCAACGGATGGAGTAGACACTGAAGCTTTCTTT.

This clonotype was seen only a few times. The gene calls are TRBV7-2 and TRBJ2-7, with D tentatively TRBD2 (6 bases). V was cut by 5 bases and J by 3 bases, with 17 bases left in between. Germline CDR1 and CDR2: SGHTA and FQGNSA. The CDR3 runs 15 residues. CDR3 in DNA: TGTGCCAGCAGCCCACAGACTAGTGGATACTACGAGCAGTACTTC. Translated, it gives CASSPQTSGYYEQYF.

This rearrangement joins TRBV28 to TRBJ2-1; 7 nucleotides agree with TRBD2. The CDR3 sequence is 12 residues long. V lost 5 bases to trimming and J lost 15 bases; unmatched junction nucleotides: 10. Germline CDR1 MDHEN, CDR2 SYDVKM. Here the CDR3 DNA reads TGTGCCAGCAGTATCGCCCCCTGGGGGGGGTTCTTC. The encoded protein is CASSIAPWGGFF.

This clonotype came up once. The V call is TRBV19, the J call TRBJ2-1, with 7 bases that match TRBD2. V shed 7 bases and J 7 bases; nucleotides not matched to a gene: 7. Germline CDR1 reads LNHDA; CDR2 reads SQIVND (reference sequence). The CDR3 consists of 13 residues. The CDR3 DNA is TGTGCCAGTATGCGGGAGTACGGGAATGAGCAGTTCTTC. Translation: CASMREYGNEQFF.

This chain joins TRBV30 and TRBJ2-7; D tentatively reads TRBD1 or TRBD2 (5 bases each). CDR1 is GTSNPN and CDR2 is SVGIG in the germline V gene (reference sequence). Trimming took off 0 bases at V and 2 bases at J, with 8 bases between the two ends. The CDR3 spans 13 residues. In DNA form, the CDR3 reads TGTGCCTGGAGTGTAGGGACGCCCTACGAGCAGTACTTC. Its translation is CAWSVGTPYEQYF.

Of note for this clonotype: The CDR3 does not end in the conserved phenylalanine or tryptophan, so this is likely a read error. The rearrangement links TRBV28 to TRBJ2-1; TRBD1 agrees at 8 bases. Trimming at V came to 5 bases and at J to 1 base, leaving 13 bases not matched to a gene. The germline V gene has CDR1 MDHEN and CDR2 SYDVKM. The CDR3 totals 18 residues. As DNA, the CDR3 is TGTGCCAGCAGTCCTTCCCCTACTCGACAGGGGTCCTACAATGAGCAGTTCTCC. Translated: CASSPSPTRQGSYNEQFS.

This clonotype showed up just a few times. V and J are TRBV7-8 and TRBJ1-2; D is unclear. This CDR3 contains 14 residues. The V and J ends lost 1 base and 4 bases respectively, with 10 bases between them. Germline assignment: CDR1 SGHVS and CDR2 FQNEAQ. As DNA, the CDR3 is TGTGCCAGCAGCTTAGTCCCCAGGCTCTATGGCTACACCTTC. Protein: CASSLVPRLYGYTF.

V and J are TRBV7-2 and TRBJ1-4; D gene ambiguous. Trimming removed 3 bases at V and 0 bases at J, with 8 bases between. In germline, CDR1 is SGHTA, CDR2 FQGNSA. This CDR3 has 15 residues. CDR3 sequence reads: CASSFGEATNEKLFF. Here the CDR3 DNA reads TGTGCCAGCAGCTTTGGGGAGGCAACTAATGAAAAACTGTTTTTT.

J is TRBJ2-1 and V is TRBV7-8; perhaps TRBD2 as D (6 bases). CDR3 size: 16 residues. Trimming cost V 4 bases and J 4 bases, with 17 bases left between them. Germline CDR1 SGHVS, CDR2 FQNEAQ. CDR3: CASSSRRLAWYNEQFF. CDR3 coding DNA: TGTGCCAGCAGCTCCCGGCGGCTAGCGTGGTACAATGAGCAGTTCTTC.

The chain has TRBV20-1 and TRBJ1-2; no definite D call. Germline values: CDR1 DFQATT, CDR2 SNEGSKA (reference sequence). The CDR3 spans 12 residues. V lost 7 bases to trimming and J lost 5 bases, with 14 bases between them. The CDR3 reads CSGTLRGYGYTF. The CDR3 DNA is TGCAGTGGAACCCTCCGAGGATATGGCTACACCTTC.

This chain links TRBV7-2 with TRBJ1-2; D gene unclear. The V end was cut by 1 base, the J end by 8 bases, with 11 bases between. This CDR3 has 13 residues. Germline assignment: CDR1 SGHTA and CDR2 FQGNSA. As DNA, the CDR3 is TGTGCCAGCAGCTTAGACCCCACGGGCGGCTACACCTTC. Its protein is CASSLDPTGGYTF.

The V gene is TRBV9, the J gene TRBJ2-3, with a weak D call TRBD2 (6 bases). The CDR3 has 15 residues. V lost 3 bases and J 3 bases, leaving 14 bases between the germline ends. Germline V gives CDR1 SGDLS, CDR2 YYNGEE. CDR3 residues: CASSGGAGRTDTQYF. Here the CDR3 DNA reads TGTGCCAGCAGCGGAGGAGCGGGTAGAACAGATACGCAGTATTTT. The full variable domain, its missing parts supplied by reference TRBV9 and TRBJ2-3, is DSGVTQTPKHLITATGQRVTLRCSPRSGDLSVYWYQQSLDQGLQFLIQYYNGEERAKGNILERFSAQQFPDLHSELNLSSLELGDSALYFCASSGGAGRTDTQYFGPGTRLTVL.

Here the CDR3 DNA reads TGTGCCAGCAATCCCCAGGGTGAAGAAAAACTGTTTTTT. Translated: CASNPQGEEKLFF. The chain has TRBV6-1 and TRBJ1-4; tentatively, D is TRBD1 (5 bases). Germline CDR1 and CDR2: MNHNS and SASEGT. The CDR3 is made up of 13 amino acids. V shed 7 bases and J shed 8 bases, with 14 bases lying between them.